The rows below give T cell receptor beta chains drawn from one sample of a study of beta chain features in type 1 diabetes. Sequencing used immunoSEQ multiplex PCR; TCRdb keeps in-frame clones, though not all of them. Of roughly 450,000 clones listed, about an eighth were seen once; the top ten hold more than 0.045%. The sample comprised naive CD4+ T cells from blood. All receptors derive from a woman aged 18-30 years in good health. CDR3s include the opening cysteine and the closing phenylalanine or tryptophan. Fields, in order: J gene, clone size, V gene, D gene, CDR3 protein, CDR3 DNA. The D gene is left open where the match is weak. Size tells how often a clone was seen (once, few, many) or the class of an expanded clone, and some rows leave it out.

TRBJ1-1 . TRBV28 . CASSGDHTEAFF TGTGCCAGCAGTGGGGATCACACTGAAGCTTTCTTT
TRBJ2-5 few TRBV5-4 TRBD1 CASSLGTAQETQYF TGTGCCAGCAGCTTAGGGACAGCCCAAGAGACCCAGTACTTC
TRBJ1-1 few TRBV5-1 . CASSRGQGTEAFF TGCGCCAGCAGTAGGGGACAAGGAACTGAAGCTTTCTTT
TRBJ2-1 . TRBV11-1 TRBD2 CASSRAGGTLQFF TGTGCCAGCAGCCGTGCGGGGGGGACCCTCCAGTTCTTC
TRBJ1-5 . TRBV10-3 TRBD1 CAIRDRDDQPQHF TGTGCCATCAGGGACAGGGATGATCAGCCCCAGCATTTT
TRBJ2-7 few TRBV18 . CASSPGASHYEQYF TGTGCCAGCTCACCGGGTGCGAGCCACTACGAGCAGTACTTC
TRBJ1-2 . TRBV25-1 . CASSAGRDYGYTF TGTGCCAGCAGTGCGGGCAGGGACTATGGCTACACCTTC
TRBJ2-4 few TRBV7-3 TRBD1 CASSLDRGYIQYF TGTGCCAGCAGCCTGGACAGGGGATACATTCAGTACTTC
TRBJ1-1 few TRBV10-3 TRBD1 CAISESGQANTEAFF TGTGCCATCAGTGAGTCTGGACAGGCCAACACTGAAGCTTTCTTT
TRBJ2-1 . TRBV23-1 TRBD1 CASSLPGDRSYNEQFF TGCGCCAGCAGTCTCCCGGGGGACAGGTCCTACAATGAGCAGTTCTTC
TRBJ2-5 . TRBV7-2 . CASSAAQGAKTQYF TGTGCCAGCAGCGCGGCGCAGGGTGCGAAGACCCAGTACTTC
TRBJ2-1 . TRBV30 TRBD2 CAWSRGLAGGPTDEQFF TGTGCCTGGAGTAGGGGACTAGCGGGAGGGCCGACGGATGAGCAGTTCTTC
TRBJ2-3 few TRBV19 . CASSIGSWRDTQYF TGTGCCAGTAGTATAGGAAGTTGGCGGGATACGCAGTATTTT
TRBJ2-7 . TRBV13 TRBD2 CASSPRVLAGFYEQYF TGTGCCAGCAGCCCCCGGGTGTTAGCGGGATTCTACGAGCAGTACTTC
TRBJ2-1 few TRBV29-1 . CSASSYNEQFF TGCAGCGCGAGCTCCTACAATGAGCAGTTCTTC
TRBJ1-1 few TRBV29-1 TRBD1 CSAENRGTEAFF TGCAGCGCGGAAAACAGGGGAACTGAAGCTTTCTTT
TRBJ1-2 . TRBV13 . CASSLARDLVVDGYTF TGTGCCAGCAGCTTAGCTAGGGACCTGGTAGTAGATGGCTACACCTTC
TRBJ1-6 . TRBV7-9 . CASSFETPNSPLHF TGTGCCAGCAGCTTTGAGACACCTAATTCACCCCTCCACTTT
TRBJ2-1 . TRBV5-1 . CASSLSRDEQFF TGCGCCAGCAGCTTGTCCCGGGATGAGCAGTTCTTC
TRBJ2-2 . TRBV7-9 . CASSLDRVTTGELFF TGTGCCAGCAGCTTAGACAGGGTTACCACCGGGGAGCTGTTTTTT
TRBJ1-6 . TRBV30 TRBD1 CAWSRDSSSNSPLHF TGTGCCTGGAGCCGGGACAGTTCGTCTAATTCACCCCTCCACTTT
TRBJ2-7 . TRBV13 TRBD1 CASSPRDRLLEQYF TGTGCCAGCAGCCCGAGGGACAGGCTTCTCGAGCAGTACTTC
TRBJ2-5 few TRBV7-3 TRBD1 CASSLLRQGEETQYF TGTGCCAGCAGCTTACTTCGGCAGGGGGAAGAGACCCAGTACTTC
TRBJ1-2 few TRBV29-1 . CSVQTANREMGYTF TGCAGCGTTCAAACCGCCAACAGGGAAATGGGCTACACCTTC
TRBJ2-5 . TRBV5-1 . CASRFLSVGEAQYF TGCGCCAGCAGGTTCCTTAGCGTGGGAGAGGCCCAGTACTTC
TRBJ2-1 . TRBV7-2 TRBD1 CASSLVGTGVYNEQFF TGTGCCAGCAGCTTAGTTGGGACAGGGGTCTACAATGAGCAGTTCTTC
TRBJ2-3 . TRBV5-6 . CASSLYRGDTQYF TGTGCCAGCAGCTTATACCGAGGGGATACGCAGTATTTT
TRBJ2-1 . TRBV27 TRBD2 CASSTSGRSYNEQFF TGTGCCAGCAGTACTAGCGGGAGGTCCTACAATGAGCAGTTCTTC
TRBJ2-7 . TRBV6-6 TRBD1 CASTSTGTGISEQYF TGTGCCAGCACTAGTACCGGGACAGGGATAAGCGAGCAGTACTTC
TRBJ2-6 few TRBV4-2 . CASRPTGSSGANVLTF TGTGCCAGCAGGCCGACGGGCTCCTCTGGGGCCAACGTCCTGACTTTC
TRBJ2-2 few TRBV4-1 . CASSQGFWVREANTGELFF TGCGCCAGCAGCCAAGGATTCTGGGTCAGGGAGGCGAACACCGGGGAGCTGTTTTTT
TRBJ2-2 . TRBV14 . CASSQNPSRNTGELFF TGTGCCAGCAGCCAAAACCCTAGCCGGAACACCGGGGAGCTGTTTTTT
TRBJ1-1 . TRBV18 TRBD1 CASSPTPLTGETEAFF TGTGCCAGCTCACCGACTCCACTGACAGGGGAGACTGAAGCTTTCTTT
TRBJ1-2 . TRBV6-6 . CATGAGPSGNYGYTF TGTGCCACCGGGGCCGGACCTAGTGGTAACTATGGCTACACCTTC
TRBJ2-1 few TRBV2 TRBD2 CASKERGSYNEQFF TGTGCCAGCAAAGAGCGGGGCTCCTACAATGAGCAGTTCTTC
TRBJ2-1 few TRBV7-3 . CASSREGSVSNEQFF TGTGCCAGCAGCCGAGAGGGATCCGTATCCAATGAGCAGTTCTTC
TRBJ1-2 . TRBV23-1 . CASRRTWGYGYTF TGCGCCAGCAGGCGGACCTGGGGCTATGGCTACACCTTC
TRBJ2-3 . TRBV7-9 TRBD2 CASSFVVAGGGTDTQYF TGTGCCAGCAGCTTCGTGGTGGCGGGAGGGGGCACAGATACGCAGTATTTT
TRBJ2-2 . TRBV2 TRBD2 CASKETSGTGELFF TGTGCCAGCAAGGAGACTAGCGGCACCGGGGAGCTGTTTTTT
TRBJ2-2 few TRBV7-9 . CASSPRSTGELFF TGTGCCAGCAGCCCCAGATCCACCGGGGAGCTGTTTTTT
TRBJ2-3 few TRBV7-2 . CASSLARGLSTDTQYF TGTGCCAGCAGCTTAGCGCGGGGGCTGAGCACAGATACGCAGTATTTT
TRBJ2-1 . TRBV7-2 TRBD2 CASSLGTSGYNEQFF TGTGCCAGCAGCTTAGGTACTAGCGGGTACAATGAGCAGTTCTTC
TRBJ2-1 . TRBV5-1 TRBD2 CASSLAGLAGNEQFF TGCGCCAGCAGCTTGGCGGGACTAGCGGGGAATGAGCAGTTCTTC
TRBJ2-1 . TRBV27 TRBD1 CASSPQAGTGVVYNEQFF TGTGCCAGCAGTCCCCAGGCTGGGACAGGGGTTGTCTACAATGAGCAGTTCTTC
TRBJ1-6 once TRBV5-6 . CASSFADRGFSPLHF TGTGCCAGCAGCTTTGCGGACCGGGGCTTTTCACCCCTCCACTTT
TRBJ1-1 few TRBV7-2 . CASSLAPGSNTEAFF TGTGCCAGCAGCTTAGCTCCGGGGTCAAACACTGAAGCTTTCTTT
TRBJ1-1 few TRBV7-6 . CASSSQTGMNTEAFF TGTGCCAGCAGCTCCCAGACGGGCATGAACACTGAAGCTTTCTTT
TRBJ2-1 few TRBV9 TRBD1 CASSALGTGYNEQFF TGTGCCAGCAGCGCACTCGGGACAGGATACAATGAGCAGTTCTTC
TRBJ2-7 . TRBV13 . CASSLAGTYEQYF TGTGCCAGCAGCTTAGCAGGGACCTACGAGCAGTACTTC
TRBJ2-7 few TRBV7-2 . CASSFRSVREQYF TGTGCCAGCAGCTTCAGGTCAGTTCGCGAGCAGTACTTC
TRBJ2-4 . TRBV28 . CASSLFWQGLGAKNIQYF TGTGCCAGCAGTTTATTCTGGCAGGGTCTGGGAGCCAAAAACATTCAGTACTTC
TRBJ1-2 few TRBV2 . CASSDTGYTF TGTGCCAGCAGTGATACCGGCTACACCTTC
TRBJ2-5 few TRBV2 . CASSVDRTSGAQYF TGTGCCAGCAGTGTCGACCGAACCTCCGGGGCCCAGTACTTC
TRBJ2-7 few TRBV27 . CASSSRGFGTYEQYF TGTGCCAGCAGTTCTCGAGGGTTTGGGACCTACGAGCAGTACTTC
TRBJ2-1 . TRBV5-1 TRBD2 CASSLQGGTYNEQFF TGCGCCAGCAGCTTGCAGGGAGGGACCTACAATGAGCAGTTCTTC